These 27 T cell receptor beta chains originate from one sample sequenced in a study of cytomegalovirus exposure and HLA in healthy donors. Use of 60 Vbeta and 13 Jbeta primers characterized the PCR. The assay was immunoSEQ multiplex PCR, and TCRdb's table has in-frame clones only and misses some. The table records roughly 120,000 clones, 69% of them present only once. The sequenced sample consisted of PBMCs. Every receptor here comes from an older woman in good health and CMV-seropositive.

The chain joins TRBV7-2 to TRBJ2-1; 11 bases align to TRBD1. The V gene's germline CDR1 is SGHTA and CDR2 FQGNSA. The CDR3 covers 15 residues. V was pared by 4 bases and J by 7 bases, with 6 bases of the junction left unmatched. CDR3 region: CASSSGQGGWNEQFF. The CDR3 DNA follows: TGTGCCAGCAGCTCGGGACAGGGGGGGTGGAATGAGCAGTTCTTC.

This clone has only a few counts. V and J are TRBV19 and TRBJ1-5; maybe TRBD1 (6 bases). This CDR3 comprises 14 residues. Germline assignment: CDR1 LNHDA and CDR2 SQIVND (reference sequence). The ends were cut back, 1 base at V and 2 bases at J, with 6 bases in the middle. CDR3 protein: CASSIAGGNQPQHF. The CDR3 DNA is TGTGCCAGTAGTATAGCAGGGGGCAATCAGCCCCAGCATTTT. The whole variable domain, remainder taken from reference TRBV19 and TRBJ1-5, is DGGITQSPKYLFRKEGQNVTLSCEQNLNHDAMYWYRQDPGQGLRLIYYSQIVNDFQKGDIAEGYSVSREKKESFPLTVTSAQKNPTAFYLCASSIAGGNQPQHFGDGTRLSIL.

This clone was seen ten or more times. The J gene is TRBJ1-6, the V gene TRBV6-1, with D uncertain. This CDR3 has 14 residues. Trimming shortened V by 9 bases and J by 5 bases, and 14 bases separated the two germline ends. Germline V gives CDR1 MNHNS, CDR2 SASEGT. DNA for the CDR3: TGTGCCAGTAAAGAGGCGTATGATAATTCACCCCTCCACTTT. Its translation: CASKEAYDNSPLHF.

This sequence joins TRBV6-5 and TRBJ2-3; 10 positions match TRBD1. The V gene end was trimmed by 4 bases and the J gene end by 2 bases; junction bases not matched to a gene: 6. Germline CDR1 reads MNHEY; CDR2 reads SVGAGI. CDR3 size: 16 residues. CDR3 residues: CASSSRQGAHTDTQYF. Written as DNA, the CDR3 is TGTGCCAGCAGTTCTCGACAGGGGGCGCACACAGATACGCAGTATTTT.

This clone was picked up a small number of times. This chain connects TRBV7-6 to TRBJ2-5; 7 bases agree with TRBD1. Per germline, CDR1 SGHVS and CDR2 FNYEAQ. The CDR3 loop spans 14 amino acids. Losses at the gene ends were 8 bases for V and 4 bases for J; bases not matched to a gene: 10. CDR3 sequence (DNA): TGTGCCAGCCTGAAGACAGGGAACGGAGAGACCCAGTACTTC. This sequence encodes CASLKTGNGETQYF.

This clone appeared a few times. This chain's CDR3 is CASTSGILYEQYF. CDR3 nucleotide sequence: TGTGCCAGCACTTCCGGGATACTCTACGAGCAGTACTTC. V usage is TRBV7-9 and J usage is TRBJ2-7; D might be TRBD2 (5 bases). V was trimmed by 7 bases and J by 3 bases, leaving 13 bases between them. Per germline, CDR1 SEHNR and CDR2 FQNEAQ (reference sequence). This CDR3 is 13 amino acids long.

The rearrangement joins TRBV9 to TRBJ2-1, with TRBD2 identical over 10 bases. Losses at the gene ends were 0 bases for V and 0 bases for J; bases not matched to a gene: 9. CDR1 and CDR2 from the germline V gene are SGDLS and YYNGEE. The CDR3 has 19 amino acids. The CDR3 DNA follows: TGTGCCAGCAGCGTAGTTGGTAGCGGGGGGCTAAGCTCCTACAATGAGCAGTTCTTC. Encoded protein: CASSVVGSGGLSSYNEQFF.

This chain joins TRBV20-1 and TRBJ1-1; TRBD1 agrees at 7 bases. The V gene's germline CDR1 is DFQATT and CDR2 SNEGSKA (reference sequence). The CDR3 covers 11 residues. This CDR3 is CGQVLGLTAFF. Written as DNA, the CDR3 is TGCGGACAGGTATTGGGTTTAACAGCTTTCTTT.

The sample holds a few counts of this clone. The chain employs TRBV6-6 and TRBJ1-4; D may be TRBD1 (5 bases). Germline lookup yields CDR1 MNHNY and CDR2 SVGAGI (reference sequence). Trimming shortened V by 7 bases and J by 7 bases, and 10 bases separated the two germline ends. The CDR3 loop spans 12 amino acids. CDR3 nucleotide sequence: TGTGCCAGCATGGGCGGGGCTGAAAAACTGTTTTTT. It codes for CASMGGAEKLFF.

The V call is TRBV30, the J call TRBJ1-5; possible D gene TRBD1, 6 bases. There are 15 residues in the CDR3. Trimming took 3 bases from V and 6 from J, leaving 18 bases between them. Germline V gene lookup returns CDR1 GTSNPN and CDR2 SVGIG (reference sequence). As DNA, the CDR3 is TGTGCCTGGAGACTGCTACAGGGCGGGCGTCAGCCCCAGCATTTT. The encoded protein is CAWRLLQGGRQPQHF.

V gene TRBV5-6 combines with J gene TRBJ2-5, with a possible D match to TRBD2 (6 bases). Germline V CDR1 and CDR2: SGHDT, YYEEEE. The CDR3 extends over 14 amino acids. Trimming left V 2 bases short and J 4 bases short, with 12 bases between. DNA for the CDR3: TGTGCCAGCAGCTTTGGGGGAGGCAGAGAGACCCAGTACTTC. Protein product: CASSFGGGRETQYF.

This clone occurred once. This chain links TRBV19 with TRBJ1-2; the D gene is possibly TRBD1 (5 bases). Trimming left V 1 base short and J 10 bases short, with 13 bases between. CDR3 length: 13 amino acids. CDR1 and CDR2 from the germline V gene are LNHDA and SQIVND (reference sequence). The CDR3: CASSIVQDTNYTF. The CDR3 DNA reads as TGTGCCAGTAGTATAGTCCAGGACACTAACTACACCTTC.

This chain connects TRBV5-1 to TRBJ2-2; 8 bases agree with TRBD1. CDR1 and CDR2 from the germline V gene are SGHRS and YFSETQ. V lost 3 bases to trimming and J lost 6 bases; unmatched junction nucleotides: 10. The CDR3 is 16 residues long. The CDR3 nucleotides are TGCGCCAGCAGCTCTACCGGGACAGGATTGCCCGGGGAGCTGTTTTTT. Translating it yields CASSSTGTGLPGELFF. Full variable domain (missing parts from reference TRBV5-1 and TRBJ2-2): KAGVTQTPRYLIKTRGQQVTLSCSPISGHRSVSWYQQTPGQGLQFLFEYFSETQRNKGNFPGRFSGRQFSNSRSEMNVSTLELGDSALYLCASSSTGTGLPGELFFGEGSRLTVL.

This clone was detected once. J is TRBJ2-5 and V is TRBV2; D unresolved. The V gene lost 2 bases and the J gene lost 5 bases, with 12 bases spanning the gap. The CDR3 is 14 amino acids. Germline CDR1 SNHLY, CDR2 FYNNEI. The CDR3 DNA is TGTGCCAGCAGTGAAAGTAATCACGGGGAGACCCAGTACTTC. Residues: CASSESNHGETQYF.

The CDR3 DNA sequence: TGTGCCAGCAGCGTGACAGGGGGAGGGACTGAAGCTTTCTTT. Its translation: CASSVTGGGTEAFF. The rearrangement joins TRBV9 to TRBJ1-1; TRBD1 agrees at 9 bases. J was trimmed by 5 bases and V by 2 bases; bases with no gene match: 4. Germline-derived CDR1 and CDR2 are SGDLS and YYNGEE. This CDR3 is built from 14 residues.

V and J are TRBV30 and TRBJ1-1; D call uncertain. V was clipped by 7 bases and J by 11 bases, with 20 bases between them. This CDR3 is 12 amino acids long. Germline CDR1 and CDR2: GTSNPN and SVGIG (reference sequence). DNA for the CDR3: TGTGCCTCGCACCGACCCCCCGGAGGCGCTTTCTTT. This sequence encodes CASHRPPGGAFF.

CDR3 sequence (DNA): TGTGCCAGCAGCTTAGGTGTGGGGGCCTTTAACTATGGCTACACCTTC. Protein sequence: CASSLGVGAFNYGYTF. The genes are TRBV7-8 and TRBJ1-2, with D perhaps TRBD1 (6 bases). The CDR3 spans 16 residues. Trimming pared 1 base from V and 1 base from J, leaving 13 bases between. Germline V lookup: CDR1 SGHVS, CDR2 FQNEAQ.

The gene calls are TRBV5-1 and TRBJ2-7, with 8 positions matching TRBD1. This CDR3 has 15 residues. V lost 5 bases to trimming and J lost 5 bases; unmatched junction nucleotides: 12. Germline V gene lookup returns CDR1 SGHRS and CDR2 YFSETQ. CDR3 residues: CASRDGAGGYNEQYF. The CDR3 region has the DNA TGCGCCAGCAGGGATGGGGCAGGGGGCTACAACGAGCAGTACTTC.

The V call is TRBV7-8, the J call TRBJ2-7, with unresolved D. Trimming removed 5 bases from V and 2 bases from J, with 7 bases in between. This CDR3 has 12 amino acids. Germline V gives CDR1 SGHVS, CDR2 FQNEAQ. Here the CDR3 DNA reads TGTGCCAGCAGCCCACAGACCTACGAGCAGTACTTC. The encoded protein is CASSPQTYEQYF.

Concerning this clone itself: The sample has other DNA sequences that encode this CDR3 too. The chain has TRBV7-9 and TRBJ2-2, with TRBD2 as a possible D gene (6 bases). CDR3 length: 14 amino acids. Germline V CDR1 and CDR2: SEHNR, FQNEAQ (reference sequence). V was trimmed by 3 bases and J by 1 base, leaving 6 bases between them. The CDR3 spells CASSLGGNTGELFF. In nucleotides, the CDR3 is TGTGCCAGCAGCTTGGGGGGGAACACCGGGGAGCTGTTTTTT.

The V gene is TRBV30, the J gene TRBJ2-5, with TRBD2 matching 10 bases. V gave up 0 bases and J gave up 3 bases; unmatched junction bases: 4. Germline V gene data show CDR1 as GTSNPN and CDR2 as SVGIG (reference sequence). The CDR3 length is 15 residues. CDR3 bases: TGTGCCTGGAGTGTGGGGCTAGCGGGGGAAGAGACCCAGTACTTC. This sequence encodes CAWSVGLAGEETQYF. The variable domain in full, with the rest retrieved from reference TRBV30 and TRBJ2-5, is SQTIHQWPATLVQPVGSPLSLECTVEGTSNPNLYWYRQAAGRGLQLLFYSVGIGQISSEVPQNLSASRPQDRQFILSSKKLLLSDSGFYLCAWSVGLAGEETQYFGPGTRLLVL.

To note about this clone: Other DNA sequences from this sample encode an identical CDR3 as well. The rearrangement links TRBV10-3 to TRBJ2-5; D possibly corresponds to TRBD1 (6 bases). Germline V lookup: CDR1 ENHRY, CDR2 SYGVKD. V lost 4 bases and J 5 bases, leaving 8 bases between the germline ends. CDR3 length equals 12 residues. As DNA, the CDR3 is TGTGCCATCAGTGGGGGGCGGGAGACCCAGTACTTC. This gives the protein CAISGGRETQYF.

V is TRBV11-2 and J is TRBJ1-2, with D hard to call. Germline CDR1 SGHAT, CDR2 FQNNGV. The germline V and J ends were trimmed by 1 base and 4 bases, with 10 bases remaining between them. The CDR3 runs 14 residues. CDR3 region: CASSLGVGGYGYTF. The CDR3 coding sequence is TGTGCCAGCAGCTTAGGGGTTGGCGGCTATGGCTACACCTTC.

The gene calls are TRBV10-1 and TRBJ2-5; 8 nucleotides line up with TRBD1. The ends lost 1 base at V and 5 bases at J; junction bases unmatched: 6. This CDR3 comprises 15 residues. Germline CDR1 and CDR2: WNHNN and SYGVQD (reference sequence). The chain's CDR3 is CASSELAGGDETQYF. Written as DNA, the CDR3 is TGCGCCAGCAGTGAGTTGGCAGGGGGCGATGAGACCCAGTACTTC.

The chain uses TRBV19 and TRBJ2-7; D may be TRBD2 (5 bases). The CDR3 loop spans 16 amino acids. Germline assignment: CDR1 LNHDA and CDR2 SQIVND (reference sequence). The V and J ends lost 9 bases and 1 base respectively, with 22 bases between them. CDR3 amino acids: CASRGSETEFSYEQYF. In DNA form, the CDR3 reads TGTGCCAGCCGGGGATCAGAGACGGAGTTTTCCTACGAGCAGTACTTC.

This sequence joins TRBV7-2 and TRBJ1-1; weak D call: TRBD1 (5 bases). There are 13 residues in the CDR3. The germline V gene has CDR1 SGHTA and CDR2 FQGNSA. Trimming pared 6 bases from V and 1 base from J, leaving 9 bases between. CDR3 loop: CASRGQGNTEAFF. CDR3 nucleotides: TGTGCCAGCAGAGGGCAGGGGAACACTGAAGCTTTCTTT.

J is TRBJ2-7 and V is TRBV15; no definite D call. This CDR3 spans 15 amino acids. With 0 bases removed from V and 3 bases from J, the gap between germline ends came to 12 bases. Germline CDR1 is LNHNV and CDR2 is YYDKDF (reference sequence). CDR3 in amino acids: CATSRDSASYYEQYF. The CDR3 DNA reads TGTGCCACCAGCAGAGATTCAGCGAGTTACTACGAGCAGTACTTC.